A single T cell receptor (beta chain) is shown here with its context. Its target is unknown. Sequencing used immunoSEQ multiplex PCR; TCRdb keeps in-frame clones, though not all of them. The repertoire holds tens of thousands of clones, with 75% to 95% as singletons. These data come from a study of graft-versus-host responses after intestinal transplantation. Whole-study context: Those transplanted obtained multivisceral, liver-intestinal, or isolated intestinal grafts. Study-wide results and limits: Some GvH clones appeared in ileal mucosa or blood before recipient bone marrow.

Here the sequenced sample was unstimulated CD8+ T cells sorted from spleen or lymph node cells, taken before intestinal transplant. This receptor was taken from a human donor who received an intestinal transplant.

The chain's CDR3 is CSVGGLAAYNEQFF. The CDR3 coding sequence is TGCAGCGTTGGGGGACTAGCGGCCTACAATGAGCAGTTCTTC. The chain recombines TRBV29-1 with TRBJ2-1; 11 bases line up with TRBD2. Trimming cost V 4 bases and J 2 bases; bases outside gene matches: 1. The CDR3 has 14 amino acids. The V gene's germline CDR1 is SQVTM and CDR2 ANQGSEA.